This passage covers 2 T cell receptor beta chains from one sample sequenced in a study of T-cell reconstitution after alpha-beta-depleted transplantation in children. During its preparation, the TCRbeta library received unique molecular identifiers. Each CDR3 protein gets one entry after TCRdb re-called the PCR reads with MiXCR. The table has under 450,000 distinct CDR3 sequences, more than 10% seen once. The sequencing here drew on PBMCs, taken from the stem cell graft. The receptors stem from a human donor who donated a stem cell graft to a child with Fanconi anemia.

This clonotype has a count of ten or more. The rearrangement links TRBV4-3 to TRBJ1-1, with D unresolved. V lost 0 bases and J 0 bases, leaving 5 bases between the germline ends. The CDR3 is 14 residues long. Germline V gives CDR1 LGHNA, CDR2 YSLEER. The chain's CDR3 is CASSQEGLNTEAFF. CDR3 sequence (DNA): TGCGCCAGCAGCCAAGAAGGGTTGAACACTGAAGCTTTCTTT.

This clonotype has a count of ten or more. This rearrangement joins TRBV29-1 to TRBJ1-1, with 10 nucleotides matching TRBD1. The V gene end was trimmed by 7 bases and the J gene end by 1 base; junction bases not matched to a gene: 3. Germline-derived CDR1 and CDR2 are SQVTM and ANQGSEA. CDR3 length equals 13 residues. The CDR3 DNA is TGCAGCGCGCGACAGGGGGCGAACACTGAAGCTTTCTTT. Residues: CSARQGANTEAFF. Drawing the rest from reference TRBV29-1 and TRBJ1-1, the complete variable domain is SAVISQKPSRDICQRGTSLTIQCQVDSQVTMMFWYRQQPGQSLTLIATANQGSEATYESGFVIDKFPISRPNLTFSTLTVSNMSPEDSSIYLCSARQGANTEAFFGQGTRLTVV.